This T cell receptor (beta chain) was captured in a study of T-cell memory formation after mild COVID-19. Study information: Among the donors, TCR clusters were largely specific to each donor.

General study results and limits: Mainly CM and EM harbored the contracting CD4+ clones; mainly EMRA harbored the CD8+ ones. The pre-infection memory compartment contained some responding clones, suggesting cross-reactive memory joined.

5'RACE with constant-segment primers built TCRalpha and TCRbeta cDNA libraries with UMIs. TCRdb recomputed calls from the 5' RACE reads with MiXCR, one row per CDR3 protein. The sample lists almost 550,000 distinct CDR3 sequences; roughly 20% were seen once. This clonotype was picked up a small number of times. Its specificity is not known. Looked up from germline, CDR1 is SGHKS and CDR2 is YYEKEE (reference sequence). There are 14 residues in the CDR3. Trimming shortened V by 0 bases and J by 8 bases, and 14 bases separated the two germline ends. The sequence derives from an adult woman who had mild COVID-19 (a few samples of this study predate the infection). Cell type and time point are not known. Sample: PBMCs or a T cell subset sorted from them (not recorded which). The gene calls are TRBV5-5 and TRBJ1-2; D call uncertain. The CDR3 loop is CASSLARSLAGYTF. The CDR3 nucleotides read TGTGCCAGCAGCTTGGCTCGCAGTCTAGCGGGCTACACCTTC. Supplemented by reference TRBV5-5 and TRBJ1-2, the full variable domain reads DAGVTQSPTHLIKTRGQQVTLRCSPISGHKSVSWYQQVLGQGPQFIFQYYEKEERGRGNFPDRFSARQFPNYSSELNVNALLLGDSALYLCASSLARSLAGYTFGSGTRLTVV.